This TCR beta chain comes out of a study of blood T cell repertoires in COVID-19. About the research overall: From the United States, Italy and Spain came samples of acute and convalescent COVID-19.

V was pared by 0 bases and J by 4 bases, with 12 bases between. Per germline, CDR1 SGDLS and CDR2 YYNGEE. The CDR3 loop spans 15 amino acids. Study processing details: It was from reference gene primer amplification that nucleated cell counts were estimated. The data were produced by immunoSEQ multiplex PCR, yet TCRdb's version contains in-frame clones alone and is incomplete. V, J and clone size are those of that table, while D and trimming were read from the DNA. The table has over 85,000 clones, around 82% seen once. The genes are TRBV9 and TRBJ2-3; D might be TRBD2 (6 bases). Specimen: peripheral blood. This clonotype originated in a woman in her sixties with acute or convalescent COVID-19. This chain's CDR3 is CASSVDGGGADTQYF. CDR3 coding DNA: TGTGCCAGCAGCGTAGACGGGGGAGGCGCAGATACGCAGTATTTT.